The T cell receptor (beta chain) described here comes from a study of OX40 agonist ivuxolimab in advanced cancers. The CDR3 is made up of 16 amino acids. V was clipped by 8 bases and J by 5 bases; unmatched bases: 14. Germline values: CDR1 MNHNY, CDR2 SVGAGI (reference sequence). Profiled with immunoSEQ multiplex PCR; TCRdb holds only in-frame clones, not every one. The data show about 43,000 clones, around 87% seen once. The chain combines TRBV6-6 with TRBJ2-1; TRBD2 matches at 8 bases. The clonotype was recovered from an adult with an advanced solid tumor such as melanoma, head and neck, liver or kidney cancer. Here the sequenced sample was CD4+ or CD8+ T cells sorted from blood, taken in a trial of the OX40 agonist ivuxolimab. The CDR3 DNA reads as TGTGCCAGCTCTGATCTTAGCGGGACGCTAAACAATGAGCAGTTCTTC. It specifies CASSDLSGTLNNEQFF.